The 9 T cell receptor beta chains presented below share a single source sample, sequenced in a study of blood T cells in healthy people across ages. The use of a sample-barcoded 5' primer and a J-beta primer mix characterized a second PCR of roughly 6 to 11 cycles. A single record per CDR3 protein comes from TCRdb applying MiXCR to the 5' RACE reads. The sample has over 1,500,000 distinct CDR3 sequences; approximately 40% are singletons. The specimen sequenced was blood. The receptor set was obtained from a human donor in good health.

This clonotype occurred a few times. The CDR3 nucleotides are TGTGCCAGCAGCGCTTTAAGAGGCTACACCTTC. Protein product: CASSALRGYTF. The chain joins TRBV7-2 to TRBJ1-2; the D is unclear. V was clipped by 5 bases and J by 8 bases, with 9 bases between them. This CDR3 has 11 amino acids. Germline V gene lookup returns CDR1 SGHTA and CDR2 FQGNSA.

The chain links TRBV2 to TRBJ1-2; D perhaps matches TRBD1 (6 bases). Trimming pared 7 bases from V and 3 bases from J, leaving 15 bases between. The CDR3 is 14 amino acids. CDR1 is SNHLY, CDR2 FYNNEI, per germline. CDR3 sequence reads: CASKGGGSDYGYTF. The CDR3 DNA is TGTGCCAGCAAAGGTGGGGGCAGCGACTATGGCTACACCTTC.

This clonotype was detected ten times or more. CDR3 bases: TGTGCCAGCAGTCCGGGGAACACCGGGGAGCTGTTTTTT. It specifies CASSPGNTGELFF. The V gene is TRBV12-3 or TRBV12-4, the J gene TRBJ2-2; D is undetermined. CDR3 length equals 13 residues. V dropped 5 bases and J dropped 1 base, with 5 bases sitting between them.

The gene calls are TRBV9 and TRBJ2-7, with TRBD2 identical over 10 bases. V was pared by 2 bases and J by 2 bases, with 1 base of the junction left unmatched. The germline gives CDR1 SGDLS, CDR2 YYNGEE. CDR3 length equals 14 residues. CDR3 nucleotide sequence: TGTGCCAGCAGCGTTACTAGCGGGGCCTACGAGCAGTACTTC. Its protein product is CASSVTSGAYEQYF.

In this sample, this clonotype turned up a few times. This chain uses TRBV12-3 or TRBV12-4 with TRBJ2-1; TRBD2 matches 10 bases. Trimming removed 5 bases from V and 8 bases from J; junction bases left unmatched: 15. The CDR3 runs 17 residues. The CDR3 protein is CASSPDYGPSGRYEQFF. CDR3 sequence (DNA): TGTGCCAGCAGTCCCGATTATGGGCCTAGCGGGAGATATGAGCAGTTCTTC.

This clonotype was observed a few times. The chain joins TRBV7-2 to TRBJ1-2; D unresolved. The CDR3 extends over 12 amino acids. Germline assignment: CDR1 SGHTA and CDR2 FQGNSA. The V gene lost 5 bases and the J gene lost 6 bases, with 10 bases spanning the gap. CDR3: CASSAGIHGYTF. CDR3 sequence (DNA): TGTGCCAGCAGCGCGGGGATCCATGGCTACACCTTC.

This clonotype was detected a few times. The chain employs TRBV29-1 and TRBJ1-2; D is ambiguous. CDR1 and CDR2 (germline): SQVTM, ANQGSEA. V was shortened by 0 bases and J by 4 bases, with 9 bases between the two germline ends. The CDR3 sequence is 13 residues long. For the CDR3, the DNA is TGCAGCGTTGAAGAGCGCCTTTCCTATGGCTACACCTTC. This gives the protein CSVEERLSYGYTF.

This clonotype was seen a few times. This chain joins TRBV28 and TRBJ1-3; 7 positions match TRBD1. The J segment lost 0 bases and the V segment lost 4 bases, leaving 3 bases of the junction unmatched. From germline, CDR1 is MDHEN and CDR2 SYDVKM. This CDR3 has 15 residues. The CDR3 bases are TGTGCCAGCAGTTGGGCAGGGGGCTCTGGAAACACCATATATTTT. Amino acid sequence: CASSWAGGSGNTIYF.

The chain employs TRBV10-2 and TRBJ2-2; the D is unclear. Germline V CDR1 and CDR2: WSHSY, SAAADI. This CDR3 contains 10 residues. V lost 9 bases to trimming and J lost 7 bases, with 6 bases between them. Here the CDR3 reads CASQYGELFF. The CDR3 nucleotides are TGCGCCAGTCAATACGGGGAGCTGTTTTTT.